This TCR beta chain is drawn from a study of blood T cells in healthy people across ages. CDR1 and CDR2 from the germline V gene are MDHEN and SYDVKM. This CDR3 is built from 13 residues. Trimming cost V 3 bases and J 5 bases, with 11 bases left between them. Then a second PCR, running roughly 6 to 11 cycles, was carried out with a sample-barcoded 5' primer and a J-beta primer mix. TCRdb passed the 5' RACE reads through MiXCR, listing each CDR3 protein once. Seen here are about 290,000 distinct CDR3 sequences, around 27% observed once, and the top ten hold 25% to 30%. There are a few counts of this clonotype.

This clonotype originated in an older woman in good health. The chain has TRBV28 and TRBJ2-7; D is perhaps TRBD2 (6 bases). What was sequenced was blood. The CDR3 spells CASSLEGMDEQYF. The CDR3 DNA sequence: TGTGCCAGCAGTTTGGAGGGAATGGACGAGCAGTACTTC.